This T cell receptor (beta chain) was recovered during a study of blood T cell repertoires in COVID-19. Study-wide background: Sites in the United States, Italy and Spain provided acute and convalescent COVID-19 samples. The cDNA or gDNA used as material had been derived from T cells, B-cell-depleted T cells, or PBMCs.

Methods used by the authors: The assay estimated nucleated cells by amplifying reference gene primers. Libraries were prepared by immunoSEQ multiplex PCR; TCRdb keeps only in-frame clonotypes and omits some of them. V and J calls and clone size follow that table, whereas D and trimming were derived from the DNA. The data hold some 130,000 clones, with almost 80% observed a single time. This CDR3 is built from 15 residues. The V gene end was trimmed by 6 bases and the J gene end by 7 bases; junction bases not matched to a gene: 11. Germline CDR1 reads SGHVS; CDR2 reads FQNEAQ. The specimen was peripheral blood. The receptor was derived from a man between 60 and 70 years old who had recovered from COVID-19. The chain has TRBV7-8 and TRBJ2-7; the match to TRBD2 covers 11 bases. For the CDR3, the DNA is TGTGCCAGCAGGCCTAGCGGGGGGATGATCAGGGAGCAGTACTTC. Translation gives CASRPSGGMIREQYF.